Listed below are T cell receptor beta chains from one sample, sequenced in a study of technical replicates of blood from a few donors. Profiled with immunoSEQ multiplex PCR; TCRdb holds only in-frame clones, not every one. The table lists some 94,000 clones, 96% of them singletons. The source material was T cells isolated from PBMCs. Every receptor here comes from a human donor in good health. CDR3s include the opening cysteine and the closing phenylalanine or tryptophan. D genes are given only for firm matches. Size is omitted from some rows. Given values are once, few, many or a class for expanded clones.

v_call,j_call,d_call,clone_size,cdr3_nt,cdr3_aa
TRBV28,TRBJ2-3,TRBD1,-,TGTGCCAGCAAGAGGACAGGGGGTACAGATACGCAGTATTTT,CASKRTGGTDTQYF
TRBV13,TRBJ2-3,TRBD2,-,TGTGCCAGCAGCTTAAGGCTAGCGGGAGAAGATACGCAGTATTTT,CASSLRLAGEDTQYF
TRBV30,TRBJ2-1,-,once,TGTGCCTGGAATTTAGGAGACAATGAGCAGTTCTTC,CAWNLGDNEQFF
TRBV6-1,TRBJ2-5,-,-,TGTGCCAGCAGTGAAGGGGCGTACCAAGAGACCCAGTACTTC,CASSEGAYQETQYF
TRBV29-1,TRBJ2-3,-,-,TGCAGCGTTTACAGGGATACGCAGTATTTT,CSVYRDTQYF
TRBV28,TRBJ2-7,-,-,TGTGCCAGCAGTTCGAGGACACTTACTTCCTACGAGCAGTACTTC,CASSSRTLTSYEQYF
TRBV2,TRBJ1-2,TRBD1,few,TGTGCCAGCGCCGGGACAGACTTTTATGGCTACACCTTC,CASAGTDFYGYTF
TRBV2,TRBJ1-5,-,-,TGTGCCAGCACTAGGGACTTCAATCAGCCCCAGCATTTT,CASTRDFNQPQHF
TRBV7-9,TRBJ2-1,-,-,TGTGCCAGCAGCTACATGGACAATGAGCAGTTCTTC,CASSYMDNEQFF
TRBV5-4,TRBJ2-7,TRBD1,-,TGTGCCAGCAGCGAACGCGGACAGGATTCCTACGAGCAGTACTTC,CASSERGQDSYEQYF
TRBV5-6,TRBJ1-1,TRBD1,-,TGTGCCAGCAGCTTGGCCCAGGGGACAGGAGCCACTGAAGCTTTCTTT,CASSLAQGTGATEAFF
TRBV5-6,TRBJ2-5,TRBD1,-,TGTGCCAGCAGCTTGGTGTGGACAGGGGTTGTAGGCGAGGAGACCCAGTACTTC,CASSLVWTGVVGEETQYF
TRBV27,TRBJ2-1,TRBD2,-,TGTGCCAGCAGTTTCCGACTAGCGGCGGTCGATGAGCAGTTCTTC,CASSFRLAAVDEQFF
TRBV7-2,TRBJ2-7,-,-,TGTGCCAGCAGCCTCAGAGGATACTACGAGCAGTACTTC,CASSLRGYYEQYF
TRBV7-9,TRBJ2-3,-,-,TGTGCCAGCACCTACGGGACAGATACGCAGTATTTT,CASTYGTDTQYF
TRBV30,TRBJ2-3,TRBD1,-,TGTGCCTGGAGTTATGACAGGGCGACAGATACGCAGTATTTT,CAWSYDRATDTQYF
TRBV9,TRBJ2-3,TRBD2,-,TGTGCCAGCAGCCCACTAGCGGGAGGCACAGATACGCAGTATTTT,CASSPLAGGTDTQYF
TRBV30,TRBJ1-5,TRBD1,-,TGTGCCTGGAGCATTGAAACAGGGGTTCAGCCCCAGCATTTT,CAWSIETGVQPQHF
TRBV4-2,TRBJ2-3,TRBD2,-,TGTGCCAGCAGTCTGTGGCGGGAGACAGATACGCAGTATTTT,CASSLWRETDTQYF
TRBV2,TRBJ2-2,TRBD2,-,TGTGCCAGCAGTGGGCTAGCGGGACCCACCGGGGAGCTGTTTTTT,CASSGLAGPTGELFF
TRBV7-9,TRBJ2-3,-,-,TGTGCCAGCAGCTTACCCCGAACTAGCACAGATACGCAGTATTTT,CASSLPRTSTDTQYF
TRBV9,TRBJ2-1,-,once,TGTGCCAGCAGCGTAGGGCGGGGAAATGAGCAGTTCTTC,CASSVGRGNEQFF
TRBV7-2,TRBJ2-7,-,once,TGTGCCAGCAGCCCGACCGGCCTAGCTATCTACGAGCAGTACTTC,CASSPTGLAIYEQYF
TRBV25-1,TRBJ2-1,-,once,TGTGCCAGCACCTCCGGGACAACTAATGAGCAGTTCTTC,CASTSGTTNEQFF
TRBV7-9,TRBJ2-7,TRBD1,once,TGTGCCAGCAGCCCCACAGGGGTGGAGTACGAGCAGTACTTC,CASSPTGVEYEQYF
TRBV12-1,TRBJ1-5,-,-,TGTGCCAGCAGCTTGGGACACCCTAATCAGCCCCAGCATTTT,CASSLGHPNQPQHF
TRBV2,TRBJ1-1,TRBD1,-,TGTGCCAGCTATCAGGGGGCAAATGAAGCTTTCTTT,CASYQGANEAFF
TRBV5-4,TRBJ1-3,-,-,TGTGCCAGCAGCTTGGGGGGGAAAACCAGGACAGCAAGAAACACCATATATTTT,CASSLGGKTRTARNTIYF